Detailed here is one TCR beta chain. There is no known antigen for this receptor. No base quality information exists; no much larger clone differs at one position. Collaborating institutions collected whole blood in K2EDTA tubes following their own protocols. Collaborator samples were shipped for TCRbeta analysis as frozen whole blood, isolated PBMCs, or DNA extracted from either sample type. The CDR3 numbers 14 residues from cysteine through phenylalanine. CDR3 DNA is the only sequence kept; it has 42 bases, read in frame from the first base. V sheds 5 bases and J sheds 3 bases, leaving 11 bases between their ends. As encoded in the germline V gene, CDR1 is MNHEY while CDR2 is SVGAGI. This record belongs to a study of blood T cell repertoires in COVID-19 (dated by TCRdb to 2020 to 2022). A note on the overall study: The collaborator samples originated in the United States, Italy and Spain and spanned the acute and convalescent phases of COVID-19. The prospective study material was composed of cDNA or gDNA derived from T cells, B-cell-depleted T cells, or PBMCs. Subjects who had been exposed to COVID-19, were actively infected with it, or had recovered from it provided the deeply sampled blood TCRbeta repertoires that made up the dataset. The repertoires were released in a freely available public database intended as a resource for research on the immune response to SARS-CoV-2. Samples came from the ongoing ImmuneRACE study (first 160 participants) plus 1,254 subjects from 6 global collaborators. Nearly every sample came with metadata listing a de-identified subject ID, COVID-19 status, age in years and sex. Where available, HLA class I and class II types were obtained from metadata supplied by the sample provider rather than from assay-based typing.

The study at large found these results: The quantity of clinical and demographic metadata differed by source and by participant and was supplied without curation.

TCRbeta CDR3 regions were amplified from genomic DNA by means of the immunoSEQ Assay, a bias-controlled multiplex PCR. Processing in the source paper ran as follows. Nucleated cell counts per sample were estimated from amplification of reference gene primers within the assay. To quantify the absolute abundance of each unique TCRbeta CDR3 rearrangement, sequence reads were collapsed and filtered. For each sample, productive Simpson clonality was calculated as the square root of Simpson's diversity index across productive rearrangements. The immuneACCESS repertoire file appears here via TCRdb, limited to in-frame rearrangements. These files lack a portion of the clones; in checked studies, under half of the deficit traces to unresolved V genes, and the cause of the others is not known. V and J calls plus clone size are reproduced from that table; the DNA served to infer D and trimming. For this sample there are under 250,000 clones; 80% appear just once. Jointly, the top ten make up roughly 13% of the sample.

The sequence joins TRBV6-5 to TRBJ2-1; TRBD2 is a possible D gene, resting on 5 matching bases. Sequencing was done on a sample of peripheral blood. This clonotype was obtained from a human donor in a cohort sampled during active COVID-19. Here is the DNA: TGTGCCAGCAGTATCAACCGGGACTACAATGAGCAGTTCTTC. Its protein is CASSINRDYNEQFF.